These 27 T cell receptor beta chains share one sample of origin, sequenced in a study of blood T cells in healthy people across ages. It was with a sample-barcoded 5' primer and a J-beta primer mix that a second PCR of roughly 7 to 12 cycles was run. TCRdb re-called the 5' RACE reads through MiXCR, storing one row per CDR3 protein. The top ten hold about 2.9% of the sample, which has 600,000 to 900,000 distinct CDR3 sequences, roughly 24% seen once. The same data also contributed to another study, on T cells of mothers and their children.

Sequencing was carried out using blood. Receptor source: a boy between 5 and 17 years old in good health.

This chain connects TRBV20-1 to TRBJ1-1, with a weak D call TRBD1 (6 bases). Trimming took 3 bases from V and 4 from J, leaving 12 bases between them. Germline values: CDR1 DFQATT, CDR2 SNEGSKA (reference sequence). There are 13 residues in the CDR3. The CDR3 DNA is TGCAGTGCTAGGGGGGGCCTAATCACTGAAGCTTTCTTT. Its protein product is CSARGGLITEAFF.

This clonotype was detected a few times. The rearrangement joins TRBV4-1 to TRBJ2-3; TRBD2 aligns across 8 bases. Trimming took 4 bases from V and 4 from J; bases not matched to a gene: 7. This CDR3 spans 15 amino acids. Germline V CDR1 and CDR2: MGHRA, YSYEKL. CDR3 nucleotide sequence: TGCGCCAGCAGCCGGGGACTAGAGAGCTCAGATACGCAGTATTTT. The encoded protein is CASSRGLESSDTQYF.

V is TRBV18 and J is TRBJ2-7; D ambiguous. V lost 2 bases and J lost 9, with 14 bases in between. Germline V lookup: CDR1 KGHSH, CDR2 LQKENI. The CDR3 has 13 amino acids. The CDR3 DNA follows: TGTGCCAGCTCACCAAAGACCGGTATGGGGCAGTACTTC. It is translated as CASSPKTGMGQYF.

This clonotype has more than one count but fewer than ten. The V and J genes are TRBV6-5 and TRBJ1-1; 9 bases map to TRBD1. The CDR3 has 15 residues. Germline values: CDR1 MNHEY, CDR2 SVGAGI. Trimming cost V 2 bases and J 0 bases; bases outside gene matches: 1. CDR3 in amino acids: CASSYGTGMNTEAFF. The DNA of the CDR3 is TGTGCCAGCAGTTACGGGACAGGGATGAACACTGAAGCTTTCTTT.

The sample holds a few counts of this clonotype. At one end, the junction sequence differs from germline, possibly due to a read error. The chain couples TRBV29-1 to TRBJ1-2; 12 bases line up with TRBD1. CDR3 length: 12 amino acids. CDR1 and CDR2 (germline): SQVTM, ANQGSEA. The CDR3 spells CSVGTGGHGYAF. In nucleotides, the CDR3 is TGCAGCGTGGGGACAGGGGGCCATGGCTACGCCTTC.

The chain carries TRBV27 and TRBJ2-4; D is unclear. V lost 8 bases, J lost 1 base, and 15 bases lay in between. The CDR3 loop spans 15 amino acids. The V gene's germline CDR1 is MNHEY and CDR2 SMNVEV (reference sequence). CDR3 in DNA: TGTGCCAGCGGGAAGGGCCTTTCCGCCAAAAACATTCAGTACTTC. The encoded protein is CASGKGLSAKNIQYF.

The genes are TRBV6-6 and TRBJ2-2; TRBD2 matches at 12 bases. CDR1 and CDR2 from the germline V gene are MNHNY and SVGAGI (reference sequence). The length of the CDR3 is 17 residues. V lost 0 bases, J lost 5 bases, and 4 bases stayed unmatched. In DNA, the CDR3 is TGTGCCAGCAGTTACTCCACTAGCGGGGGGTCGACCGGGGAGCTGTTTTTT. It codes for CASSYSTSGGSTGELFF.

This clonotype was observed a few times. This chain connects TRBV15 to TRBJ1-5, with D unclear. CDR3 length: 13 residues. V dropped 3 bases and J dropped 8 bases, with 11 bases sitting between them. Germline CDR1 is LNHNV and CDR2 is YYDKDF (reference sequence). CDR3 DNA sequence: TGTGCCACCAGCAGCCGAACTGGGGAGCCCCAGCATTTT. Translation gives CATSSRTGEPQHF.

The rearrangement uses TRBV15 and TRBJ2-7; TRBD1 matches at 7 bases. CDR3 size: 15 residues. From germline, CDR1 is LNHNV and CDR2 YYDKDF (reference sequence). V was clipped by 0 bases and J by 2 bases; unmatched bases: 4. CDR3 region: CATSRDPDRAYEQYF. CDR3 nucleotide sequence: TGTGCCACCAGCAGAGACCCCGACAGGGCCTACGAGCAGTACTTC.

This clonotype was observed many times. V and J are TRBV27 and TRBJ1-2; the D is unclear. V lost 0 bases and J lost 4, with 6 bases in between. The CDR3 runs to 13 residues. Germline V gene lookup returns CDR1 MNHEY and CDR2 SMNVEV (reference sequence). CDR3 loop: CASSLSGSYGYTF. DNA of the CDR3: TGTGCCAGCAGTTTATCGGGCTCCTATGGCTACACCTTC.

This clonotype was counted only a few times. The gene calls are TRBV10-3 and TRBJ1-5; D call uncertain. This CDR3 contains 14 residues. CDR1 is ENHRY and CDR2 is SYGVKD in the germline V gene. Between the trimmed V and J ends, which lost 0 bases and 6 bases, there was a span of 9 bases. DNA of the CDR3: TGTGCCATCAGTGAGTCGGCAGGATCTCAGCCCCAGCATTTT. The encoded protein is CAISESAGSQPQHF.

The table lists this clonotype with a few counts. The chain joins TRBV5-5 to TRBJ1-5; TRBD1 matches at 7 bases. Germline V gives CDR1 SGHKS, CDR2 YYEKEE (reference sequence). The junction had 8 bases not matched to a gene; V was cut back by 0 bases and J by 11 bases. The CDR3 loop spans 14 amino acids. DNA of the CDR3: TGTGCCAGCAGCTTGGAGGGACAGAGCCTCTCCCAGCATTTT. This sequence encodes CASSLEGQSLSQHF.

The chain carries TRBV14 and TRBJ2-1, with a weak D call TRBD1 (5 bases). The V gene's germline CDR1 is SGHDN and CDR2 FVKESK. The CDR3 consists of 14 residues. V shed 0 bases and J shed 13 bases, with 16 bases lying between them. The DNA for the CDR3 is TGTGCCAGCAGCCAAGATAGGGTGAAGGGGAAACAGTTCTTC. Protein: CASSQDRVKGKQFF.

The chain joins TRBV24-1 to TRBJ2-5; TRBD2 agrees at 9 bases. The tail of the sequence fits TRBJ2-1 better, so the J call may be wrong. The CDR3 is made up of 15 amino acids. Germline V lookup: CDR1 KGHDR, CDR2 SFDVKD. The CDR3 region is CATGGWAGGYNEQFF. The CDR3 nucleotides are TGTGCCACCGGTGGCTGGGCGGGGGGGTACAATGAGCAGTTCTTC.

The table lists this clonotype with a few counts. The chain links TRBV20-1 to TRBJ2-5; a possible D gene is TRBD2 (6 bases). Judging by the DNA end, TRBJ2-7 fits better; the J call may be wrong. The CDR3 is made up of 13 amino acids. From germline, CDR1 is DFQATT and CDR2 SNEGSKA (reference sequence). The CDR3: CSAGAGNHYEQYF. As DNA, the CDR3 is TGCAGTGCAGGGGCGGGGAACCACTACGAGCAGTACTTC.

This clonotype has more than one count but fewer than ten. The V and J genes are TRBV3-1 and TRBJ2-6; TRBD1 matches 8 bases. J gave up 0 bases and V 4 bases, and 5 bases lay outside the gene matches. Looked up from germline, CDR1 is LGHDT and CDR2 is YNNKEL (reference sequence). This CDR3 has 17 residues. The CDR3 DNA is TGTGCCAGCAGCCCCGGGACAGGAAACTCTGGGGCCAACGTCCTGACTTTC. As protein: CASSPGTGNSGANVLTF.

The chain is built from TRBV11-3 and TRBJ1-1; 7 bases line up with TRBD1. V lost 5 bases to trimming and J lost 1 base; unmatched junction nucleotides: 7. Germline CDR1 and CDR2: SGHNT and YENEEA. This CDR3 contains 15 residues. The CDR3 is CASSITGAANTEAFF. In DNA form, the CDR3 reads TGTGCCAGCAGCATAACAGGGGCGGCGAACACTGAAGCTTTCTTT.

The chain carries TRBV27 and TRBJ2-1; 10 nucleotides line up with TRBD1. The junction had 2 bases not matched to a gene; V was cut back by 3 bases and J by 6 bases. The CDR3 contains 14 residues. CDR1 and CDR2 (germline): MNHEY, SMNVEV (reference sequence). The CDR3 loop is CASSLDRGSNEQFF. The CDR3 DNA sequence: TGTGCCAGCAGTTTGGACAGGGGGAGCAATGAGCAGTTCTTC.

This clonotype was picked up one time. The chain uses TRBV6-2 or TRBV6-3 and TRBJ1-2, with 9 bases that match TRBD1. Germline assignment: CDR1 MNHEY and CDR2 SVGEGT. The junction had 10 bases not matched to a gene; V was cut back by 2 bases and J by 3 bases. The CDR3 runs 17 residues. The CDR3 reads CASSYGGQGKKDYGYTF. CDR3 nucleotide sequence: TGTGCCAGCAGTTACGGGGGACAGGGAAAGAAGGACTATGGCTACACCTTC.

CDR3 DNA sequence: TGTGCCAGCAGTACCCACACAGGGATTAATGAAAAACTGTTTTTT. Encoded protein: CASSTHTGINEKLFF. The V gene is TRBV27, the J gene TRBJ1-4; D perhaps matches TRBD1 (6 bases). Germline V gene data show CDR1 as MNHEY and CDR2 as SMNVEV (reference sequence). This CDR3 comprises 15 residues. V was trimmed by 5 bases and J by 4 bases, leaving 14 bases between them.

The V and J genes are TRBV6-2 or TRBV6-3 and TRBJ2-5, with TRBD1 as a possible D gene (6 bases). The germline V gene encodes CDR1 MNHEY and CDR2 SVGEGT. CDR3 length: 14 amino acids. The ends were cut back, 4 bases at V and 4 bases at J, with 13 bases in the middle. The CDR3 reads CASSLVKGVETQYF. In DNA form, the CDR3 reads TGTGCCAGCAGTTTGGTCAAGGGGGTAGAGACCCAGTACTTC.

This clonotype was counted a few times. The chain uses TRBV29-1 and TRBJ2-7, with D uncertain. The CDR3 has 16 residues. The germline V gene encodes CDR1 SQVTM and CDR2 ANQGSEA. Trimming left V 6 bases short and J 2 bases short, with 23 bases between. CDR3 residues: CSVDEGSEIGAYEQYF. CDR3 DNA: TGCAGCGTGGACGAAGGGTCAGAGATTGGAGCCTACGAGCAGTACTTC.

The chain is built from TRBV15 and TRBJ1-2; tentatively, D is TRBD1 (6 bases). The CDR3 runs 13 residues. Trimming removed 0 bases from V and 8 bases from J, with 10 bases in between. Germline assignment: CDR1 LNHNV and CDR2 YYDKDF (reference sequence). The CDR3 is CATSRDPGAGYTF. The CDR3 coding sequence is TGTGCCACCAGCAGAGATCCGGGGGCCGGCTACACCTTC.

The chain combines TRBV20-1 with TRBJ2-7; 7 bases match TRBD1. Germline V gene lookup returns CDR1 DFQATT and CDR2 SNEGSKA (reference sequence). Germline trimming cut 2 bases from V and 6 bases from J; bases unmatched to any gene: 13. The length of the CDR3 is 15 residues. The CDR3 nucleotides are TGCAGTGCTAGAAAGTCCCCATCATCAGGGGGCGAGCAGTACTTC. It encodes CSARKSPSSGGEQYF.

This chain connects TRBV4-1 to TRBJ2-7; 8 bases fit TRBD1. There are 15 residues in the CDR3. CDR1 and CDR2 (germline): MGHRA, YSYEKL. The trim removed 4 bases at V and 3 bases at J, leaving 8 bases unmatched. CDR3 sequence: CASSRPGTGFYEQYF. CDR3 DNA: TGCGCCAGCAGCCGACCCGGGACAGGATTCTACGAGCAGTACTTC.

The chain links TRBV7-9 to TRBJ2-5, with D possibly being TRBD1 (6 bases). V was pared by 5 bases and J by 5 bases, with 21 bases between. This CDR3 region has 16 residues. Per the germline V gene, CDR1 is SEHNR and CDR2 is FQNEAQ (reference sequence). The CDR3 protein is CASSPTIQGFVETQYF. The CDR3 bases are TGTGCCAGCAGCCCGACGATACAGGGATTTGTGGAGACCCAGTACTTC.

This clonotype was counted only a few times. The J gene is TRBJ2-1, the V gene TRBV4-2; possibly TRBD1 for D (6 bases). Germline loops: CDR1 LGHNA, CDR2 YNFKEQ. V was clipped by 0 bases and J by 5 bases, with 8 bases between them. The CDR3 is 14 residues long. The CDR3 sequence is CASSQEGANNEQFF. The CDR3 DNA reads as TGTGCCAGCAGCCAAGAGGGGGCGAACAATGAGCAGTTCTTC.